This entry describes one TCR beta chain. Its target is not known. Diagnosis relied on clinical symptoms, serum thyroxine and TRAb, thyroid ultrasound and orbital computed tomography. This CDR3 is 18 amino acids long. Trimming stripped 0 bases from V and 5 bases from J, with 22 bases between. Germline V gene lookup returns CDR1 SGHVT and CDR2 SQSDAQ. This record comes from a study of T cells in Graves' hyperthyroidism and ophthalmopathy. Amplification yielded TCR beta CDR3 regions, with RNA transcripts as the source. HTBI primers drove first-round RT-PCR of the TCR CDR3. TCRdb reanalysed the multiplex PCR reads using MiXCR and keeps one entry per CDR3 protein. Among approximately 640,000 distinct CDR3 sequences listed, over 40% were seen once. Study-wide results and limits: The authors' 13 V-J model separated ophthalmopathy from stable hyperthyroidism. Among clonotypes expanded in thyroid above 0.001, most were also found in blood.

V and J are TRBV7-4 and TRBJ2-5; D perhaps matches TRBD2 (5 bases). This TCR came from an adult man with Graves' disease, either hyperthyroidism or ophthalmopathy (not recorded which). Sequencing was performed on peripheral blood or thyroid tissue (not recorded which). The CDR3 reads CASSLASRFSGRKETQYF. CDR3 nucleotide sequence: TGTGCCAGCAGCTTAGCGTCGCGGTTCTCGGGAAGGAAGGAGACCCAGTACTTC.